This passage covers 3 T cell receptor beta chains from one sample sequenced in a study of cytomegalovirus exposure and HLA in healthy donors. 60 Vbeta and 13 Jbeta primers were used in PCR. The method was immunoSEQ multiplex PCR; TCRdb's version includes in-frame clones alone and lacks a portion of them. This table has 100,000 to 150,000 clones, about 73% appearing once. Sequencing was carried out using PBMCs. These TCRs come from a woman aged 40 to 50 in good health and CMV-seronegative.

The CDR3 DNA follows: TGTGCCAGCAGCCAAGTAGGAATTCCGAGGAATGAGCAGTTCTTC. It encodes CASSQVGIPRNEQFF. This rearrangement joins TRBV14 to TRBJ2-1; no clear D gene. Germline assignment: CDR1 SGHDN and CDR2 FVKESK. This CDR3 contains 15 residues. The ends were cut back, 1 base at V and 7 bases at J, with 14 bases in the middle.

V usage is TRBV5-8 and J usage is TRBJ2-7; TRBD2 matches at 8 bases. Looked up from germline, CDR1 is SGHTS and CDR2 is YDEGEE. The CDR3 extends over 14 amino acids. V lost 4 bases to trimming and J lost 7 bases; unmatched junction nucleotides: 10. The CDR3 sequence: CASSLSAGVGEQYF. In DNA, the CDR3 is TGTGCCAGCAGCCTTTCAGCGGGAGTTGGGGAGCAGTACTTC.

This chain links TRBV7-6 with TRBJ1-5; 9 bases fit TRBD1. Germline CDR1 reads SGHVS; CDR2 reads FNYEAQ. This CDR3 has 15 amino acids. With V trimmed by 6 bases and J by 8 bases, 11 bases remained unmatched. CDR3 coding DNA: TGTGCCAGCAGTCTTGGACAGGGGAAACGAGAGCCCCAGCATTTT. Its translation: CASSLGQGKREPQHF.